This entry lists 22 T cell receptor beta chains sequenced from one sample in a study of blood T cell repertoires in COVID-19. Generated by immunoSEQ multiplex PCR, the TCRdb table keeps only in-frame clones and is missing some. The sample shows about 90,000 clones, just under 85% of them seen only once. Sequenced: peripheral blood. The receptors derive from a man between 45 and 60 years old with acute or convalescent COVID-19.

This chain connects TRBV18 to TRBJ2-2; TRBD1 might be the D (5 bases). TRBJ1-3 explains the end of the DNA better; the J call may be wrong. CDR3 length: 16 residues. Germline V CDR1 and CDR2: KGHSH, LQKENI. In DNA form, the CDR3 reads TGTGCCAGCTCACCCTCGGCAGGGATGACTGGAAACACCATATATTTT. Protein sequence: CASSPSAGMTGNTIYF.

The chain recombines TRBV19 with TRBJ2-5; 7 bases are shared with TRBD2. Germline lookup yields CDR1 LNHDA and CDR2 SQIVND (reference sequence). The junction had 4 bases not matched to a gene; V was cut back by 4 bases and J by 5 bases. This CDR3 is built from 13 residues. CDR3 bases: TGTGCCAGTAGTACCTCGCGGGAGGAGACCCAGTACTTC. Its translation: CASSTSREETQYF.

The chain links TRBV6-5 to TRBJ1-2; 8 nucleotides match TRBD1. The germline CDR1 and CDR2 sequences are MNHEY and SVGAGI. The trim removed 6 bases at V and 8 bases at J, leaving 2 bases unmatched. The CDR3 totals 11 residues. The CDR3 sequence is CASRGQEGYTF. In nucleotides, the CDR3 is TGTGCCAGCAGGGGACAGGAGGGCTACACCTTC.

The chain is built from TRBV27 and TRBJ2-3; maybe TRBD2 (5 bases). This CDR3 comprises 14 residues. The V and J ends lost 3 bases and 2 bases respectively, with 9 bases between them. Germline-derived CDR1 and CDR2 are MNHEY and SMNVEV (reference sequence). In nucleotides, the CDR3 is TGTGCCAGCAGTTTTAGAGGGTACACAGATACGCAGTATTTT. It encodes CASSFRGYTDTQYF.

The gene calls are TRBV2 and TRBJ2-3, with TRBD2 matching over 16 bases. The CDR3 length is 18 residues. The junction had 8 bases not matched to a gene; V was cut back by 6 bases and J by 2 bases. The V gene's germline CDR1 is SNHLY and CDR2 FYNNEI. The CDR3 coding sequence is TGTGCCAGCAGGGGGACTAGCGGGAGGGCCGGGTCCACAGATACGCAGTATTTT. Protein sequence: CASRGTSGRAGSTDTQYF.

The chain couples TRBV24-1 to TRBJ2-1, with 7 nucleotides matching TRBD1. V lost 4 bases and J lost 3; bases outside the gene matches: 5. Germline V gives CDR1 KGHDR, CDR2 SFDVKD. CDR3 length equals 15 residues. The chain's CDR3 is CATSETGQDYNEQFF. For the CDR3, the DNA is TGTGCCACCAGTGAAACAGGACAGGACTACAATGAGCAGTTCTTC.

The chain uses TRBV30 and TRBJ2-1; a weak D match, TRBD2 (5 bases). Germline V CDR1 and CDR2: GTSNPN, SVGIG (reference sequence). The CDR3 sequence is 18 residues long. Trimming removed 5 bases from V and 4 bases from J, with 27 bases in between. The CDR3 loop reads CAWPKKETSSSGYNEQFF. As DNA, the CDR3 is TGTGCCTGGCCTAAAAAGGAGACTTCTTCCTCGGGATACAATGAGCAGTTCTTC.

V and J are TRBV6-5 and TRBJ2-7, with TRBD1 as a possible D gene (6 bases). Germline loops: CDR1 MNHEY, CDR2 SVGAGI. V gave up 7 bases and J gave up 6 bases, with 13 bases separating them. CDR3 length equals 12 residues. The CDR3, as DNA: TGTGCCAGCACATCAGGGGCTGGCGAGCAGTACTTC. Translated, it gives CASTSGAGEQYF.

This sequence joins TRBV5-1 and TRBJ2-3; D possibly corresponds to TRBD2 (6 bases). The CDR3 is 17 residues long. From germline, CDR1 is SGHRS and CDR2 YFSETQ. Trimming took off 0 bases at V and 2 bases at J, with 16 bases between the two ends. CDR3 residues: CASSLDGAGPPTDTQYF. Written as DNA, the CDR3 is TGCGCCAGCAGCTTGGATGGGGCGGGGCCCCCCACAGATACGCAGTATTTT.

This clone is a singleton in its sample. The rearrangement uses TRBV3-1 (or the pseudogene TRBV3-2) and TRBJ2-3; 8 bases line up with TRBD2. The CDR3 runs to 18 residues. In germline, CDR1 is LGHDT, CDR2 YNNKEL (reference sequence). V lost 0 bases, J lost 2 bases, and 10 bases stayed unmatched. The CDR3 DNA is TGTGCCAGCAGCCAAGATCAACCACTAGCGGAGGACACAGATACGCAGTATTTT. As protein: CASSQDQPLAEDTDTQYF.

This CDR3 reads CTSRDVRGRTEAFF. The CDR3 coding sequence is TGCACCAGCAGAGACGTCCGGGGTAGGACTGAAGCTTTCTTT. The rearrangement joins TRBV1 to TRBJ1-1. TRBV1 is a pseudogene locus. CDR3 length: 14 residues.

This clone was recorded many times. This chain joins TRBV6-1 and TRBJ1-5; D might be TRBD1 (5 bases). Germline CDR1 and CDR2: MNHNS and SASEGT. CDR3 length equals 14 residues. V was pared by 3 bases and J by 4 bases, with 10 bases between. The CDR3 nucleotides are TGTGCCAGCAGTGACAGGGCACGGAATCAGCCCCAGCATTTT. Translation: CASSDRARNQPQHF.

The genes are TRBV5-6 and TRBJ1-5; no firm D call. V shed 3 bases and J shed 0 bases, with 7 bases lying between them. The germline CDR1 and CDR2 sequences are SGHDT and YYEEEE. CDR3 length: 14 residues. CDR3 bases: TGTGCCAGCAGCTCTACCTATAGCAATCAGCCCCAGCATTTT. As protein: CASSSTYSNQPQHF.

The chain couples TRBV12-3 or TRBV12-4 to TRBJ2-1; TRBD1 aligns across 7 bases. The V gene end was trimmed by 5 bases and the J gene end by 10 bases; junction bases not matched to a gene: 2. The CDR3 sequence is 11 residues long. The CDR3 loop is CASSRGHEQFF. Written as DNA, the CDR3 is TGTGCCAGCAGTAGGGGGCACGAGCAGTTCTTC.

The chain combines TRBV7-2 with TRBJ2-3; TRBD2 matches 8 bases. The CDR3 covers 14 residues. Trimming at V came to 5 bases and at J to 4 bases, leaving 5 bases not matched to a gene. Germline assignment: CDR1 SGHTA and CDR2 FQGNSA. CDR3 sequence: CASSAGLAADTQYF. CDR3 nucleotide sequence: TGTGCCAGCAGCGCAGGACTAGCTGCAGATACGCAGTATTTT.

This clone was detected only once. This chain links TRBV2 with TRBJ1-4, with 10 bases matching TRBD1. CDR3 size: 14 residues. The V gene end was trimmed by 6 bases and the J gene end by 6 bases; junction bases not matched to a gene: 4. In germline, CDR1 is SNHLY, CDR2 FYNNEI. The CDR3 DNA follows: TGTGCCAGCAGGGCCGGGACAGGGGATGAAAAACTGTTTTTT. This gives the protein CASRAGTGDEKLFF. Full variable domain (outside the CDR3, taken from reference TRBV2 and TRBJ1-4): EPEVTQTPSHQVTQMGQEVILRCVPISNHLYFYWYRQILGQKVEFLVSFYNNEISEKSEIFDDQFSVERPDGSNFTLKIRSTKLEDSAMYFCASRAGTGDEKLFFGSGTQLSVL.

The chain combines TRBV5-1 with TRBJ1-4; 8 bases map to TRBD1. The CDR3 sequence is 14 residues long. CDR1 and CDR2 from the germline V gene are SGHRS and YFSETQ. V shed 4 bases and J 3 bases; nucleotides not matched to a gene: 2. CDR3 loop: CASSMDRANEKLFF. Here the CDR3 DNA reads TGCGCCAGCAGCATGGACAGGGCTAATGAAAAACTGTTTTTT.

V and J are TRBV6-5 and TRBJ2-5; 7 bases line up with TRBD1. In germline, CDR1 is MNHEY, CDR2 SVGAGI. This CDR3 comprises 13 residues. The junction had 4 bases not matched to a gene; V was cut back by 6 bases and J by 3 bases. This chain's CDR3 is CASRNDREETQYF. The CDR3 DNA reads as TGTGCCAGCAGAAACGACAGGGAAGAGACCCAGTACTTC.

This clone was recorded only once. The rearrangement uses TRBV11-1 and TRBJ1-5; D remains ambiguous. V was trimmed by 2 bases and J by 1 base, leaving 3 bases between them. CDR3 length: 13 residues. Germline values: CDR1 SGHAT, CDR2 FQDESV (reference sequence). CDR3 in DNA: TGTGCCAGCAGCTTACAAAGCAATCAGCCCCAGCATTTT. Translating gives CASSLQSNQPQHF.

The J gene is TRBJ2-4, the V gene TRBV7-2; the match to TRBD2 covers 14 bases. The CDR3 has 15 residues. The J segment lost 7 bases and the V segment lost 5 bases, leaving 4 bases of the junction unmatched. Germline assignment: CDR1 SGHTA and CDR2 FQGNSA. The CDR3 coding sequence is TGTGCCAGCAGCGCGCGACTAGCGGGAGGGAACATTCAGTACTTC. This encodes CASSARLAGGNIQYF.

This clone was detected only a few times. The rearrangement links TRBV5-4 to TRBJ1-2; D remains ambiguous. V lost 1 base, J lost 1 base, and 11 bases lay in between. This CDR3 comprises 15 residues. Germline CDR1 and CDR2: SGHNT and YYREEE (reference sequence). CDR3: CASSLIPGDNYGYTF. CDR3 in DNA: TGTGCCAGCAGCTTGATCCCAGGTGATAACTATGGCTACACCTTC. The entire variable domain, with the rest obtained from reference TRBV5-4 and TRBJ1-2, is as follows: ETGVTQSPTHLIKTRGQQVTLRCSSQSGHNTVSWYQQALGQGPQFIFQYYREEENGRGNFPPRFSGLQFPNYSSELNVNALELDDSALYLCASSLIPGDNYGYTFGSGTRLTVV.

The chain has TRBV10-3 and TRBJ2-3; D possibly corresponds to TRBD2 (5 bases). This CDR3 is built from 13 residues. Germline V gene sequence: CDR1 ENHRY, CDR2 SYGVKD. Trimming pared 9 bases from V and 2 bases from J, leaving 12 bases between. CDR3 nucleotide sequence: TGTGCCATTGAGGGTAGGGACACAGATACGCAGTATTTT. Amino acids: CAIEGRDTDTQYF.